This TCR beta chain was documented in a study of cytotoxic CD8 clonotypes in ibrutinib-treated CLL. Study at large: With a range of 6 to 36, the median treatment time before response samples were taken was eleven to twelve months.

The CDR3 spans 16 residues. Trimming at V came to 5 bases and at J to 7 bases, leaving 15 bases not matched to a gene. Per germline, CDR1 MDHEN and CDR2 SYDVKM. Using immunoSEQ multiplex PCR, the repertoire was profiled, and TCRdb retains in-frame clones only, with some absent. The data show 330,000 or so clones, over 60% seen once. This TCR was sampled from a human donor with chronic lymphocytic leukemia. The chain recombines TRBV28 with TRBJ2-7, with 9 bases identical to TRBD2. Sequenced material: PBMCs, taken after 36 months of ibrutinib treatment. Here the CDR3 reads CASSDSGRAQSGEQYF. DNA of the CDR3: TGTGCCAGCAGTGATAGCGGGAGAGCCCAATCAGGGGAGCAGTACTTC.